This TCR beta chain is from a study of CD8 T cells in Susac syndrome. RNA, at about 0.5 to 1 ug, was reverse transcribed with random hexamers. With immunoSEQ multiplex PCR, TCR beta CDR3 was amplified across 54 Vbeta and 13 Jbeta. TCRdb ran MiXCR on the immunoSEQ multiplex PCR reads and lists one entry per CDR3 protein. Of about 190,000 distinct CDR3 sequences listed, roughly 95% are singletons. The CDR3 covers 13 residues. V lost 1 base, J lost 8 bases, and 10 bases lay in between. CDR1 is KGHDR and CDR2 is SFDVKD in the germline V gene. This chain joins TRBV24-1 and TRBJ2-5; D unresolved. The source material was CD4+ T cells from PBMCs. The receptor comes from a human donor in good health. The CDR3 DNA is TGTGCCACCAGTGATTTTTTGGGAAGTACCCAGTACTTC. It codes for CATSDFLGSTQYF.